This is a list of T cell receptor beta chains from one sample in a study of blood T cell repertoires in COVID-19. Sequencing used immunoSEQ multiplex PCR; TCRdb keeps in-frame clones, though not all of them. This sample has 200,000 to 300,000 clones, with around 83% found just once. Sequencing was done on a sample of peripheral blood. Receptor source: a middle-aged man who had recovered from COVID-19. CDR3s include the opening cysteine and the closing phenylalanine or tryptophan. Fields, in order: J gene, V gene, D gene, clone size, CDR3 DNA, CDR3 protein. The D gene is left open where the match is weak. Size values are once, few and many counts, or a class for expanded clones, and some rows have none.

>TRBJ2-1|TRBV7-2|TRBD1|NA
TGTGCCAGCAGCCAAGACACAGGGGATGGCAATGAGCAGTTCTTC
CASSQDTGDGNEQFF
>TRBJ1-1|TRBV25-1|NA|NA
TGTGCCAGCAGTGAACATGTGGCGGACAAAGCTTTCTTT
CASSEHVADKAFF
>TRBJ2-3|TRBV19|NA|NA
TGTGCCAGTAGTACGCTCGGACAAAGCACAGATACGCAGTATTTT
CASSTLGQSTDTQYF
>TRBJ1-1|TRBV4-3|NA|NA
TGCGCCAGCAGCCGGATGGAATGGGGCGACACTGAAGCTTTCTTT
CASSRMEWGDTEAFF
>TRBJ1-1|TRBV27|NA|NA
TGTGCCAGCAAGTTCAGGGCACAGCTGAACACTGAAGCTTTCTTT
CASKFRAQLNTEAFF
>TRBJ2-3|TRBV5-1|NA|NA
TGCGCCAGCAGCTTGGACCCCCAGGGGATGAGCACAGATACGCAGTATTTT
CASSLDPQGMSTDTQYF
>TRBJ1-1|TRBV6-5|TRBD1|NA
TGTGCCAGCAGTTACACGACAGGGGTCGACACTGAAGCTTTCTTT
CASSYTTGVDTEAFF
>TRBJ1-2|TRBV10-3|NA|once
TGTGCCATCAGTCCGACAGAAGACTATGGCTACACCTTC
CAISPTEDYGYTF
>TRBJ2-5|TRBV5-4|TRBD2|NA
TGTGCCAGCAGCCCTAGCGGGGGGGACGGGGAGACCCAGTACTTC
CASSPSGGDGETQYF
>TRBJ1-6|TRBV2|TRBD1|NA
TGTGCCAGCAGTTGGGACAGGTCAAATTCACCCCTCCACTTT
CASSWDRSNSPLHF
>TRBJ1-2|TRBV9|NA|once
TGTGCCAGCAGCGTACAAGGACAAGGGGGAAGTATTTACACCTTC
CASSVQGQGGSIYTF
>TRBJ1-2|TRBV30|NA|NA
TGTGCCTGGAGTGCGGGATATGGCTACACCTTC
CAWSAGYGYTF
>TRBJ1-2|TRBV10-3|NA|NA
TGTGCCATCAGAAAAGGAGAGTATGGCTACACCTTC
CAIRKGEYGYTF
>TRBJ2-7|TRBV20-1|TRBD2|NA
TGCAGTGCTGGGGAGCGGGGAGGGCAGTACTTC
CSAGERGGQYF
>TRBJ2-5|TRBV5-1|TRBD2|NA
TGCGCCAGCAGCCGCGGGACTAATAAAGAGACCCAGTACTTC
CASSRGTNKETQYF
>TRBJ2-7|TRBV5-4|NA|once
TGTGCCAGCAGCTTAGCCCGGTTCGCAGGGAAAAACGAGCAGTACTTC
CASSLARFAGKNEQYF
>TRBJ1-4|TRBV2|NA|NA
TGTGCCAGCAGTAGACAGTCAACTAATGAAAAACTGTTTTTT
CASSRQSTNEKLFF
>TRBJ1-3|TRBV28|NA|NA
TGTGCCAGCAGTTCCGGAGCACGAAACACCATATATTTT
CASSSGARNTIYF
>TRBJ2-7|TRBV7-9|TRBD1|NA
TGTGCCAGCAGCTTAGCGACGGGGACAGGGCCCTACGAGCAGTACTTC
CASSLATGTGPYEQYF
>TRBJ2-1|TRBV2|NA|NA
TGTGCCAGCAGTGAACTCCTACTCTACAATGAGCAGTTCTTC
CASSELLLYNEQFF
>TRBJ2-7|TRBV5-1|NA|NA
TGCGCCAGCAGCTTGGTAGGGGATCTGGTCGAGCAGTACTTC
CASSLVGDLVEQYF
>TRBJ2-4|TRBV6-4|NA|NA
TGTGCCAGCAGTGCAGGCTCCAAAAACATTCAGTACTTC
CASSAGSKNIQYF
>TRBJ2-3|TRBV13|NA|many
TGTGCCAGCAGCTTACAGACAGATACGCAGTATTTT
CASSLQTDTQYF
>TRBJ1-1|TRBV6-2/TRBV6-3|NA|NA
TGTGCCAGCAGTTACGTGCGGGTTAGCACTGAAGCTTTCTTT
CASSYVRVSTEAFF
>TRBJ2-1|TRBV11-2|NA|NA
TGTGCCAGCAGCTTAGGTCTGAATGAGCAGTTCTTC
CASSLGLNEQFF
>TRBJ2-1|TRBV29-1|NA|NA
TGCAGCGCGGGTGAAGTAGCGGAATACAATGAGCAGTTCTTC
CSAGEVAEYNEQFF
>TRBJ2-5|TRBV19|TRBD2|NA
TGTGCCAGTAGTATAACGGGAGCGGGGGAGACCCAGTACTTC
CASSITGAGETQYF
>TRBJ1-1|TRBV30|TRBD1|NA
TGTGCCTGGAGTCTATACCCCCAGGGGGCCTGGGAAGCTTTCTTT
CAWSLYPQGAWEAFF
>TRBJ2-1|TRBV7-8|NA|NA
TGTGCCAGCAGCCTAAATCACAATGCGCAGTTCTTC
CASSLNHNAQFF
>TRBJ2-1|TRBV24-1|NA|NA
TGTGCCACCAGTAAATCGGGGTCCTACAATGAGCAGTTCTTC
CATSKSGSYNEQFF
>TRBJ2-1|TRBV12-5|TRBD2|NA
TGTGCTAGTGGTTTGGTACTGAGGGGGCTAGCGGGAGGTCTGAATGAGCAGTTCTTC
CASGLVLRGLAGGLNEQFF
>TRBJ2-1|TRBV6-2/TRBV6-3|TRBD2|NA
TGTGCCAGCAGTTACTCGGGACTAGCGCCGAGCTCCTACAATGAGCAGTTCTTC
CASSYSGLAPSSYNEQFF
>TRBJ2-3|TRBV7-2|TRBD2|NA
TGTGCCAGCAGCTCAGGACTAGCGGGAGGCTTTAAGGCAGATACGCAGTATTTT
CASSSGLAGGFKADTQYF
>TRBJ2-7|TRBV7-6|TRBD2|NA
TGTGCCAGCAGCTTAGCGCTTGGCGGGGGGAGCTCCTACGAGCAGTACTTC
CASSLALGGGSSYEQYF
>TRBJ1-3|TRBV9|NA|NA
TGTGCCAGCAGCCCCGCCGGAGTCTCTGGAAACACCATATATTTT
CASSPAGVSGNTIYF